These 23 T cell receptor beta chains were all obtained from the same sample, sequenced in a study of blood T cell repertoires in COVID-19 (dated by TCRdb to about 2020). Library method: the immunoSEQ multiplex PCR assay. The table comes from immuneACCESS by way of TCRdb, which keeps in-frame sequences with V and J called. Part of the clones is missing from these tables; in studies checked, under half for an unresolved V gene and the rest for unknown reasons. The sample table records roughly 150,000 clones; 80% to 90% of these occur just once. Of the sample, approximately 4% falls within the top ten clones. The source material was peripheral blood. These receptor sequences come from an older woman with acute or convalescent COVID-19.

The rearrangement links TRBV19 to TRBJ1-1, with TRBD1 matching 7 bases. This CDR3 is 15 amino acids long. Germline values: CDR1 LNHDA, CDR2 SQIVND (reference sequence). V was clipped by 8 bases and J by 5 bases; unmatched bases: 14. The CDR3 DNA sequence: TGTGCCAGTGTAACAGGGGACACCGTTCGTACTGAAGCTTTCTTT. Translation: CASVTGDTVRTEAFF.

Comments on this clone: The same CDR3 is also encoded by other DNA sequences in this sample. V usage is TRBV20-1 and J usage is TRBJ1-2; D is unclear. Germline V lookup: CDR1 DFQATT, CDR2 SNEGSKA (reference sequence). Trimming cost V 0 bases and J 6 bases, with 2 bases left between them. There are 10 residues in the CDR3. The CDR3: CSARDDGYTF. The CDR3 region has the DNA TGCAGTGCTAGAGACGATGGCTACACCTTC.

The gene calls are TRBV7-8 and TRBJ1-6, with 7 nucleotides matching TRBD1. Trimming removed 6 bases from V and 5 bases from J; junction bases left unmatched: 10. The germline gives CDR1 SGHVS, CDR2 FQNEAQ. This CDR3 is built from 16 residues. The DNA of the CDR3 is TGTGCCAGCAGACGCCGACAGGGAAGTCATAATTCACCCCTCCACTTT. Amino acids: CASRRRQGSHNSPLHF. Looking up the rest from reference TRBV7-8 and TRBJ1-6 gives the full variable domain: GAGVSQSPRYKVAKRGQDVALRCDPISGHVSLFWYQQALGQGPEFLTYFQNEAQLDKSGLPSDRFFAERPEGSVSTLKIQRTQQEDSAVYLCASRRRQGSHNSPLHFGNGTRLTVT.

V gene TRBV12-2 combines with J gene TRBJ2-3; TRBD2 reflects the table's D call only, with no check against the DNA. TRBV12-2 is a known pseudogene. The CDR3 has 16 residues. The CDR3 DNA is TGTGCAAGTCGCTTCCTCCGCGGGGTCGGCACAGATACGCAGTATTTT. Protein product: CASRFLRGVGTDTQYF.

V is TRBV12-3 or TRBV12-4 and J is TRBJ2-1; perhaps TRBD1 as D (5 bases). The CDR3 spans 13 residues. V shed 6 bases and J shed 4 bases, with 10 bases lying between them. The CDR3 is CASSSGNYNEQFF. The CDR3 DNA sequence: TGTGCCAGCAGCTCAGGGAATTACAATGAGCAGTTCTTC.

V gene TRBV28 combines with J gene TRBJ2-1; 10 bases are shared with TRBD2. This CDR3 is built from 14 residues. The junction had 9 bases not matched to a gene; V was cut back by 7 bases and J by 9 bases. CDR1 and CDR2 (germline): MDHEN, SYDVKM. DNA for the CDR3: TGTGCCAGCATGGGTCTAGCGGGAGCCGGTGAGCAGTTCTTC. It specifies CASMGLAGAGEQFF.

This clone was recorded once. The gene calls are TRBV30 and TRBJ2-1; TRBD2 matches at 7 bases. Germline CDR1 and CDR2: GTSNPN and SVGIG (reference sequence). The CDR3 consists of 15 residues. V was pared by 1 base and J by 9 bases, with 12 bases of the junction left unmatched. CDR3 nucleotide sequence: TGTGCCTGGAGTGCCCCCGGGACTAAGCTTTTTGAGCAGTTCTTC. It codes for CAWSAPGTKLFEQFF.

V and J are TRBV6-6 and TRBJ2-5, with a weak D call TRBD2 (5 bases). This CDR3 spans 12 amino acids. The V end lost 7 bases, the J end lost 3 bases, and 9 bases lay between the germline ends. CDR1 is MNHNY, CDR2 SVGAGI, per germline (reference sequence). This CDR3 reads CASTGREETQYF. The CDR3 nucleotides read TGTGCCAGCACGGGGAGAGAAGAGACCCAGTACTTC.

J is TRBJ2-7 and V is TRBV4-2, with 11 bases identical to TRBD1. CDR1 and CDR2 (germline): LGHNA, YNFKEQ. CDR3 length equals 17 residues. V lost 4 bases, J lost 3 bases, and 11 bases stayed unmatched. This chain's CDR3 is CASSRMLVGQGGYEQYF. The CDR3 nucleotides are TGTGCCAGCAGCCGGATGTTGGTGGGACAGGGGGGCTACGAGCAGTACTTC.

The chain carries TRBV7-2 and TRBJ1-2; D possibly corresponds to TRBD1 (6 bases). Germline-derived CDR1 and CDR2 are SGHTA and FQGNSA. The CDR3 contains 13 residues. The V end lost 6 bases, the J end lost 5 bases, and 13 bases lay between the germline ends. The CDR3 nucleotides are TGTGCCAGCAGAGGGGGGGGAACATATGGCTACACCTTC. Its translation is CASRGGGTYGYTF.

J is TRBJ2-3 and V is TRBV5-1, with 9 nucleotides matching TRBD1. J lost 4 bases, V lost 0 bases, and 3 bases had no gene match. This CDR3 has 15 residues. Germline values: CDR1 SGHRS, CDR2 YFSETQ. The CDR3: CASSLAGQGADTQYF. CDR3 sequence (DNA): TGCGCCAGCAGCTTGGCGGGACAGGGCGCAGATACGCAGTATTTT.

V and J are TRBV7-2 and TRBJ2-5; 7 nucleotides agree with TRBD1. This CDR3 is built from 15 residues. The V segment lost 5 bases and the J segment 4 bases; nucleotides outside the gene matches: 10. Germline-derived CDR1 and CDR2 are SGHTA and FQGNSA. CDR3 loop: CASSAGGVALETQYF. As DNA, the CDR3 is TGTGCCAGCAGCGCAGGGGGTGTAGCTTTAGAGACCCAGTACTTC.

This clone was detected only once. The rearrangement joins TRBV9 to TRBJ2-7; 7 bases match TRBD1. J lost 3 bases, V lost 3 bases, and 6 bases had no gene match. Germline CDR1 is SGDLS and CDR2 is YYNGEE. CDR3 length: 14 amino acids. CDR3 bases: TGTGCCAGCAGCGCCGGGACAGAGATCTACGAGCAGTACTTC. Translating gives CASSAGTEIYEQYF.

The rearrangement links TRBV6-2 or TRBV6-3 to TRBJ1-5; D is ambiguous. CDR3 length: 17 residues. The germline V gene encodes CDR1 MNHEY and CDR2 SVGEGT. V was clipped by 0 bases and J by 1 base, with 13 bases between them. The DNA of the CDR3 is TGTGCCAGCAGTTACTCCTCCGGGATCATAAGCAATCAGCCCCAGCATTTT. Encoded protein: CASSYSSGIISNQPQHF.

The rearrangement uses TRBV9 and TRBJ1-6; maybe TRBD1 (5 bases). Trimming took off 5 bases at V and 7 bases at J, with 13 bases between the two ends. CDR3 length: 14 amino acids. Germline V gene data show CDR1 as SGDLS and CDR2 as YYNGEE. CDR3 sequence (DNA): TGTGCCAGCAGGGCTGGGGGGGGGAATTCACCCCTCCACTTT. Its protein is CASRAGGGNSPLHF. The full variable domain, with the rest looked up from reference TRBV9 and TRBJ1-6, is DSGVTQTPKHLITATGQRVTLRCSPRSGDLSVYWYQQSLDQGLQFLIQYYNGEERAKGNILERFSAQQFPDLHSELNLSSLELGDSALYFCASRAGGGNSPLHFGNGTRLTVT.

The genes are TRBV11-2 and TRBJ2-7; TRBD1 aligns across 12 bases. Germline CDR1 reads SGHAT; CDR2 reads FQNNGV. Trimming at V came to 5 bases and at J to 2 bases, leaving 13 bases not matched to a gene. The CDR3 covers 18 residues. CDR3 loop: CASSPLSRDRGQAYEQYF. The CDR3, as DNA: TGTGCCAGCAGCCCCCTTTCCCGGGACAGGGGGCAAGCCTACGAGCAGTACTTC.

The CDR3 DNA is TGCGCCAGCAGCCATATTACAGGGGATCCCAATGAGCAGTTCTTC. It codes for CASSHITGDPNEQFF. The rearrangement uses TRBV5-1 and TRBJ2-1; 7 nucleotides align to TRBD1. J gave up 6 bases and V 4 bases, and 10 bases lay outside the gene matches. Germline lookup yields CDR1 SGHRS and CDR2 YFSETQ. The CDR3 loop spans 15 amino acids.

Remarks on this clone: Other DNA sequences in this sample translate to the same CDR3. The chain couples TRBV20-1 to TRBJ2-7; D remains unclear. Germline CDR1 DFQATT, CDR2 SNEGSKA (reference sequence). This CDR3 is 11 amino acids long. Trimming pared 3 bases from V and 3 bases from J, leaving 6 bases between. The CDR3 sequence is CSARRDYEQYF. DNA of the CDR3: TGCAGTGCTAGGCGAGACTACGAGCAGTACTTC.

V gene TRBV6-2 or TRBV6-3 combines with J gene TRBJ1-1; TRBD1 matches 8 bases. There are 14 residues in the CDR3. J was trimmed by 9 bases and V by 0 bases; bases with no gene match: 6. Germline V CDR1 and CDR2: MNHEY, SVGEGT. The CDR3 loop reads CASSYSMAGGQAFF. The DNA of the CDR3 is TGTGCCAGCAGTTACTCTATGGCAGGGGGCCAAGCTTTCTTT.

The rearrangement links TRBV10-1 to TRBJ2-1; possible D gene TRBD2, 5 bases. This CDR3 has 17 amino acids. Germline V lookup: CDR1 WNHNN, CDR2 SYGVQD (reference sequence). Trimming took 3 bases from V and 4 from J, leaving 19 bases between them. The CDR3 loop is CASSDGKAAAWYNEQFF. The DNA of the CDR3 is TGCGCCAGCAGTGATGGGAAAGCGGCGGCCTGGTACAATGAGCAGTTCTTC.

The chain uses TRBV5-8 and TRBJ1-5; D ambiguous. This CDR3 comprises 17 residues. CDR1 and CDR2 from the germline V gene are SGHTS and YDEGEE. Trimming removed 0 bases at V and 4 bases at J, with 17 bases between. CDR3 coding DNA: TGTGCCAGCAGCTTGGCGTCAGGCCATCGCCCGAATCAGCCCCAGCATTTT. Translated: CASSLASGHRPNQPQHF.

The chain couples TRBV10-2 to TRBJ1-1; TRBD1 aligns across 9 bases. Unmatched junction bases numbered 9, after V lost 6 bases and J lost 1 base. This CDR3 contains 16 residues. CDR1 is WSHSY, CDR2 SAAADI, per germline. The CDR3 region has the DNA TGCGCCAGCAGCGCGACGACAGGGGGGCCGAACACTGAAGCTTTCTTT. It specifies CASSATTGGPNTEAFF.

The gene calls are TRBV7-9 and TRBJ1-1; 8 bases are shared with TRBD1. The CDR3 spans 14 residues. J gave up 4 bases and V 1 base, and 2 bases lay outside the gene matches. Per the germline V gene, CDR1 is SEHNR and CDR2 is FQNEAQ (reference sequence). The DNA of the CDR3 is TGTGCCAGCAGCTTAGGGACAGGGTTCACTGAAGCTTTCTTT. It translates to CASSLGTGFTEAFF.